This T cell receptor beta chain was identified during a study of shared clonotypes between healthy human individuals. Study information: The donors, two women and a few men, were aged 18 to 49.

Produced via immunoSEQ multiplex PCR; TCRdb's table is partial and in-frame only. The data contain some 500,000 clones, roughly 95% of them singletons. As to this clone: Its antigen is still unknown.

Study results and caveats: Naive CD4 clonotypes overlapped across a handful of donors at approximately 5.3%.

The sample was naive CD4+ T cells sorted from blood. As to subset: CD45RA+ positively selected. This TCR was sampled from a woman aged 25 to 45 in good health.

This CDR3 reads CASSAPGTYYNNQPQHF. Written as DNA, the CDR3 is TGTGCCAGTAGTGCCCCGGGGACGTACTATAACAATCAGCCCCAGCATTTT. V is TRBV19 and J is TRBJ1-5, with D maybe TRBD1 (5 bases). The V end lost 5 bases, the J end lost 3 bases, and 20 bases lay between the germline ends. CDR1 is LNHDA and CDR2 is SQIVND in the germline V gene (reference sequence). CDR3 length: 17 residues. Drawing the rest from reference TRBV19 and TRBJ1-5, the complete variable domain is DGGITQSPKYLFRKEGQNVTLSCEQNLNHDAMYWYRQDPGQGLRLIYYSQIVNDFQKGDIAEGYSVSREKKESFPLTVTSAQKNPTAFYLCASSAPGTYYNNQPQHFGDGTRLSIL.